What follows are 14 T cell receptor beta chains derived from one specimen sequenced in a study of post-analysis software for immune sequencing data. Findings of the study overall: Roughly 5 TRBV segments, TRBV5-6, TRBV5-1 and TRBV20-1 among them, were found more frequent in patients than controls.

No cognate antigen is known for these TCRs. Carried by the TCR beta cDNA libraries were unique molecular identifiers. TCRdb analysed the PCR reads with MiXCR anew, one entry per CDR3 protein. Of a few hundred thousand distinct CDR3 sequences listed, 39% were seen once; the top ten hold 7.6%. What was sequenced was blood. The source is a girl aged 2-10 years with multiple sclerosis.

The V call is TRBV6-5, the J call TRBJ1-3; D perhaps matches TRBD1 (5 bases). Trimming took 2 bases from V and 1 from J, leaving 12 bases between them. CDR1 is MNHEY and CDR2 is SVGAGI in the germline V gene. CDR3 length: 16 amino acids. CDR3 in amino acids: CASSYLGPGSGNTIYF. The CDR3 bases are TGTGCCAGCAGTTACCTAGGCCCAGGGTCTGGAAACACCATATATTTT.

This clonotype is a singleton in its sample. The gene calls are TRBV5-1 and TRBJ2-7; 7 bases fit TRBD2. CDR1 is SGHRS, CDR2 YFSETQ, per germline. The CDR3 has 16 amino acids. V gave up 6 bases and J gave up 3 bases; unmatched junction bases: 15. CDR3 in DNA: TGCGCCAGCACGGGATGGGCGGGAGCGGAAGGCTACGAGCAGTACTTC. Translating it yields CASTGWAGAEGYEQYF.

The chain joins TRBV7-9 to TRBJ1-2; D gene unclear. Germline loops: CDR1 SEHNR, CDR2 FQNEAQ (reference sequence). This CDR3 region has 13 residues. The V end lost 5 bases, the J end lost 5 bases, and 12 bases lay between the germline ends. In nucleotides, the CDR3 is TGTGCCAGCAGCCCGGACGGCGATTATGGCTACACCTTC. Protein sequence: CASSPDGDYGYTF.

The chain carries TRBV7-2 and TRBJ2-1; possible D gene TRBD2, 5 bases. Germline CDR1 SGHTA, CDR2 FQGNSA. The V gene lost 5 bases and the J gene lost 10 bases, with 18 bases spanning the gap. The CDR3 sequence is 14 residues long. CDR3 region: CASSRLGGKHEQFF. DNA for the CDR3: TGTGCCAGCAGCCGCCTCGGAGGAAAACACGAGCAGTTCTTC.

There are a few counts of this clonotype. In DNA, the CDR3 is TGTGCCAGCAGTTATTGGACAGGGAACTACGAGCAGTACTTC. It yields the protein CASSYWTGNYEQYF. The chain couples TRBV6-2 or TRBV6-3 to TRBJ2-7; TRBD1 matches 8 bases. In germline, CDR1 is MNHEY, CDR2 SVGEGT. There are 14 residues in the CDR3. V lost 3 bases and J lost 3; bases outside the gene matches: 4.

This clonotype occurred a few times. The V and J genes are TRBV7-9 and TRBJ2-1, with D possibly called TRBD1 or TRBD2 (7 bases each). There are 16 residues in the CDR3. V dropped 1 base and J dropped 7 bases, with 17 bases sitting between them. In germline, CDR1 is SEHNR, CDR2 FQNEAQ (reference sequence). This chain's CDR3 is CASSLVGGEAGNEQFF. CDR3 sequence (DNA): TGTGCCAGCAGCTTAGTAGGGGGCGAAGCGGGAAATGAGCAGTTCTTC.

In its sample, this clonotype was seen a few times. This chain connects TRBV20-1 to TRBJ2-1; possibly TRBD1 or TRBD2 for D (5 bases each). V lost 0 bases to trimming and J lost 2 bases, with 11 bases between them. In germline, CDR1 is DFQATT, CDR2 SNEGSKA (reference sequence). The CDR3 runs 15 residues. The CDR3 DNA reads TGCAGTGCTAGAGATTCCGGGGCCACCTACAATGAGCAGTTCTTC. Its protein is CSARDSGATYNEQFF.

This clonotype was observed a few times. This chain joins TRBV29-1 and TRBJ2-1; D is perhaps TRBD1 (5 bases). The CDR3 extends over 11 amino acids. Trimming shortened V by 1 base and J by 12 bases, and 10 bases separated the two germline ends. The germline V gene has CDR1 SQVTM and CDR2 ANQGSEA. CDR3 loop: CSVEGRVGQFF. The CDR3 region has the DNA TGCAGCGTTGAAGGCAGGGTCGGGCAGTTCTTC.

The rearrangement links TRBV12-3 or TRBV12-4 to TRBJ2-3, with D uncertain. The CDR3 loop spans 13 amino acids. Trimming removed 5 bases at V and 4 bases at J, with 10 bases between. Written as DNA, the CDR3 is TGTGCCAGCAGTCAGACCTTTTCAGATACGCAGTATTTT. This sequence encodes CASSQTFSDTQYF.

V and J are TRBV6-2 or TRBV6-3 and TRBJ2-1; D remains unclear. This CDR3 is built from 13 residues. From germline, CDR1 is MNHEY and CDR2 SVGEGT. V lost 0 bases, J lost 9 bases, and 9 bases lay in between. The CDR3 nucleotides read TGTGCCAGCAGTTACTCCCCAATTGGTGAGCAGTTCTTC. Residues: CASSYSPIGEQFF.

In its sample, this clonotype was seen a few times. The chain recombines TRBV28 with TRBJ2-5; D is ambiguous. The end of the DNA aligns better with TRBJ2-7, so the J call may be wrong. The CDR3 totals 14 residues. Germline-derived CDR1 and CDR2 are MDHEN and SYDVKM. CDR3 DNA: TGTGCCAGCAGTCCCCTCGGTCTTAACTACGAGCAGTACTTC. It yields the protein CASSPLGLNYEQYF.

The V gene is TRBV5-1, the J gene TRBJ2-7, with D tentatively TRBD1 or TRBD2 (5 bases each). The CDR3 has 13 residues. The V end lost 3 bases, the J end lost 0 bases, and 7 bases lay between the germline ends. The germline gives CDR1 SGHRS, CDR2 YFSETQ. The CDR3 here is CASSWDVSYEQYF. The CDR3, as DNA: TGCGCCAGCAGCTGGGACGTCTCCTACGAGCAGTACTTC.

The V call is TRBV29-1, the J call TRBJ2-7; 10 nucleotides match TRBD2. The J call may be faulty, since TRBJ2-5 better matches the DNA end. In germline, CDR1 is SQVTM, CDR2 ANQGSEA. The CDR3 has 16 amino acids. DNA for the CDR3: TGCAGCGCCTACCCCTCTAGCGGGAGTTCGGAGGAGACCCAGTACTTC. It encodes CSAYPSSGSSEETQYF.

This clonotype was observed a few times. The rearrangement uses TRBV20-1 and TRBJ2-7, with 7 bases matching TRBD1. CDR1 is DFQATT and CDR2 is SNEGSKA in the germline V gene (reference sequence). CDR3 length: 15 residues. Trimming removed 3 bases from V and 5 bases from J; junction bases left unmatched: 13. CDR3 nucleotide sequence: TGCAGTGCTAGTGTACCGGAGACAGGGAGACACGAGCAGTACTTC. It translates to CSASVPETGRHEQYF.